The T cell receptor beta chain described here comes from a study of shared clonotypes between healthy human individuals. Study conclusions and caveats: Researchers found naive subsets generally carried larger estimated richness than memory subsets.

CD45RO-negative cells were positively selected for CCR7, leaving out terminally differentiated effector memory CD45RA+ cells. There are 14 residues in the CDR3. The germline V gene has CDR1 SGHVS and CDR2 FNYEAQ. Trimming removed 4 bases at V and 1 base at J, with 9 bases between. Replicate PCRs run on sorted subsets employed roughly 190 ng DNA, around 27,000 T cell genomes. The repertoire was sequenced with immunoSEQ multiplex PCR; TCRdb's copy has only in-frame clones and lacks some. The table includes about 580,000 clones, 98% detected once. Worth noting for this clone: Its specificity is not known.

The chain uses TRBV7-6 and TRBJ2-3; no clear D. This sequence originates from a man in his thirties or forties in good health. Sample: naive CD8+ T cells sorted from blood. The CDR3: CASSSRLRTDTQYF. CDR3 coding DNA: TGTGCCAGCAGCTCAAGACTCCGCACAGATACGCAGTATTTT.